The clone carrying this TCR beta chain was detected ten times or more. Its antigen is still unknown. The sample belongs to a study of glioma-infiltrating T cells. TCR alpha and beta CDR3 regions were amplified from RNA using iRepertoire nested multiplex PCR. Input was 100-400 ng of tissue mRNA or PBMC total RNA. TCRdb reprocessed the multiplex PCR reads with MiXCR, giving one entry per CDR3 protein. The sample holds more than 95,000 distinct CDR3 sequences, roughly 24% seen once. Study results and caveats: Above-expected tissue-blood divergence occurred in all gliomas, most in low-grade ones.

The length of the CDR3 is 15 residues. Germline values: CDR1 MNHNS, CDR2 SASEGT. V was pared by 5 bases and J by 5 bases, with 15 bases between. The V call is TRBV6-1, the J call TRBJ2-2, with a tentative D call TRBD2 (6 bases). This TCR derives from a human donor with low-grade glioma or glioblastoma, undergoing nonglioma brain surgery, or in good health (not recorded which). The sample taken for sequencing was glioma tissue, nonneoplastic brain tissue, or PBMCs (not recorded which). The CDR3 DNA reads as TGTGCCAGCAGTCCCCGGGACTTCAAAACCGGGGAGCTGTTTTTT. This codes for CASSPRDFKTGELFF.